A selection of T cell receptor beta chains follows, all from one sample in a study of type 1 regulatory T cells. Antigen specificity for these receptors is unknown. TCRdb redid the calling of the reads with MiXCR, one entry per CDR3 protein. In the table there are 60,000 to 80,000 distinct CDR3 sequences, about 69% of which are singletons. Sequences were obtained from cultured T cells, either the whole culture or a sorted T cell fraction (not recorded which). The receptors shown here come from a human donor in good health. CDR3s include the opening cysteine and the closing phenylalanine or tryptophan. D genes are given only for firm matches. The size of a clone is reported for some rows only, either as once, few or many, or as a class for expanded clones.

D	V	size	J	length	DNA	CDR3
.	TRBV20-1	once	TRBJ1-1	12	TGCAGTGCTAGAGATTCGGGGACTGAAGCTTTCTTT	CSARDSGTEAFF
TRBD2	TRBV5-1	few	TRBJ2-2	16	TGCGCCAGCAGCTTGTCACTAGCGGGTAACACCGGGGAGCTGTTTTTT	CASSLSLAGNTGELFF
.	TRBV20-1	few	TRBJ2-1	15	TGCAGTGCTCGTGGACAGCGTGGCAGACAAGATCAGCAGTTCTTC	CSARGQRGRQDQQFF
.	TRBV7-2	.	TRBJ2-5	14	TGTGCCAGCAGCGGGCCCGGTAGGGCGGAGACCCAGTACTTC	CASSGPGRAETQYF
.	TRBV7-9	.	TRBJ2-3	16	TGTGCCAGCAGTGTCGAGGGAGGAGGACGGACAGATACGCAGTATTTT	CASSVEGGGRTDTQYF
TRBD2	TRBV5-4	.	TRBJ2-5	14	TGTGCCAGCAGCTCAAGGACTAGCGGACAGACCCAGTACTTC	CASSSRTSGQTQYF
.	TRBV10-3	.	TRBJ2-5	13	TGTGCCATCAGTGAGTTCCCACAAGAGACCCAGTACTTC	CAISEFPQETQYF
TRBD2	TRBV20-1	.	TRBJ2-1	15	TGCAGTGCTAGAGATTCGGGCGGGAGTATCGATGAGCAGTTCTTC	CSARDSGGSIDEQFF
.	TRBV7-9	.	TRBJ2-7	13	TGTGCCAGCAGCTTAGCGGGCAGGGGAGAGCAGTACTTC	CASSLAGRGEQYF
TRBD2	TRBV4-2	once	TRBJ2-3	17	TGTGCCAGCAGCCAATTGGATAGCGGGCTGAGCACAGATACGCAGTATTTT	CASSQLDSGLSTDTQYF
.	TRBV11-2	few	TRBJ2-2	15	TGTGCCAGCAGCTTAGATGCGGGCGGCACCGGGGAGCTGTTTTTT	CASSLDAGGTGELFF
.	TRBV28	few	TRBJ2-7	11	TGTGCCAGCAGTTCCCACTACGAGCAGTACTTC	CASSSHYEQYF
.	TRBV28	once	TRBJ1-1	15	TGTGCCAGCACCGAAGGGGGGGGCCTGGGGACTGAAGCTTTCTTT	CASTEGGGLGTEAFF
.	TRBV5-1	.	TRBJ2-2	15	TGCGCCAGCAGCTTGGTTGCGGGGACGGCCGGGGAGCTGTTTTTT	CASSLVAGTAGELFF
TRBD2	TRBV20-1	.	TRBJ2-2	14	TGCAGTGCTAGCCCTAGCGGGAGCACCGGGGAGCTGTTTTTT	CSASPSGSTGELFF
TRBD2	TRBV29-1	.	TRBJ2-3	13	TGCAGCACCCGACTAGCGGGAGCCGATACGCAGTATTTT	CSTRLAGADTQYF